Following are 24 T cell receptor beta chains from one sample sequenced in a study of T cells in Graves' hyperthyroidism and ophthalmopathy. Amplified regions were TCR beta CDR3 sequences from RNA transcripts. A first-round RT-PCR of the TCR CDR3 used the HTBI primer set. MiXCR, run by TCRdb on the multiplex PCR reads, gives a single entry per CDR3 protein. The sample records hundreds of thousands of distinct CDR3 sequences, around 15% being singletons. Sequenced input: blood. These TCRs come from a woman aged 40 to 49 with Graves' ophthalmopathy.

In its sample, this clonotype was seen many times. The gene calls are TRBV11-2 and TRBJ2-7, with D hard to call. The CDR3 covers 12 residues. Germline V lookup: CDR1 SGHAT, CDR2 FQNNGV. Trimming removed 3 bases from V and 5 bases from J, with 8 bases in between. The CDR3, as DNA: TGTGCCAGCAGCTTCAATGCCAACGAGCAGTACTTC. It codes for CASSFNANEQYF.

The chain recombines TRBV29-1 with TRBJ2-2, with a possible D match to TRBD2 (7 bases). Germline assignment: CDR1 SQVTM and CDR2 ANQGSEA. CDR3 length: 14 residues. V was clipped by 6 bases and J by 1 base, with 12 bases between them. CDR3 in amino acids: CSVTGRGNTGELFF. DNA of the CDR3: TGCAGCGTAACAGGGAGGGGGAACACCGGGGAGCTGTTTTTT.

This clonotype showed up many times. J is TRBJ1-2 and V is TRBV3-1; D is uncertain. The CDR3 consists of 13 residues. Trimming pared 1 base from V and 8 bases from J, leaving 11 bases between. CDR1 and CDR2 from the germline V gene are LGHDT and YNNKEL (reference sequence). CDR3 protein: CASSQVGPGGYTF. CDR3 bases: TGTGCCAGCAGCCAAGTAGGACCGGGGGGCTACACCTTC. The whole variable domain, filled in from reference TRBV3-1 and TRBJ1-2, reads DTAVSQTPKYLVTQMGNDKSIKCEQNLGHDTMYWYKQDSKKFLKIMFSYNNKELIINETVPNRFSPKSPDKAHLNLHINSLELGDSAVYFCASSQVGPGGYTFGSGTRLTVV.

With respect to this clonotype: A much larger clone is a single base away; this may be a read error. The rearrangement uses TRBV3-1 and TRBJ2-7, with D perhaps matching TRBD1 (6 bases). The tail of the sequence fits TRBJ2-1 better, so the J call may be wrong. The CDR3 covers 14 residues. The germline V gene encodes CDR1 LGHDT and CDR2 YNNKEL (reference sequence). The CDR3 is CASSYFDRTYEQFF. Here the CDR3 DNA reads TGTGCCAGCAGTTACTTCGACAGGACCTACGAGCAGTTCTTC.

This sequence joins TRBV28 and TRBJ1-5; D is uncertain. Trimming took off 8 bases at V and 5 bases at J, with 19 bases between the two ends. The CDR3 has 15 residues. Germline V gene data show CDR1 as MDHEN and CDR2 as SYDVKM. The CDR3 sequence: CASLTSRASYQPQHF. CDR3 nucleotide sequence: TGTGCCAGCCTCACTAGTCGGGCCTCTTATCAGCCCCAGCATTTT.

This clonotype was counted ten times or more. The chain links TRBV7-6 to TRBJ2-3; D remains ambiguous. Germline V CDR1 and CDR2: SGHVS, FNYEAQ. CDR3 length: 15 amino acids. Trimming took 5 bases from V and 1 from J, leaving 13 bases between them. The CDR3 DNA sequence: TGTGCCAGCAGCAAAAGGCCAACCGGCACAGATACGCAGTATTTT. Translation gives CASSKRPTGTDTQYF. Based on the CDR3 plus reference TRBV7-6 and TRBJ2-3, the full variable domain is GAGVSQSPRYKVTKRGQDVALRCDPISGHVSLYWYRQALGQGPEFLTYFNYEAQQDKSGLPNDRFSAERPEGSISTLTIQRTEQRDSAMYRCASSKRPTGTDTQYFGPGTRLTVL.

Of note for this clonotype: A much larger clone sits a single nucleotide away, making a read error possible. The gene calls are TRBV19 and TRBJ1-1; 9 nucleotides agree with TRBD1. This CDR3 has 14 residues. The germline V gene has CDR1 LNHDA and CDR2 SQIVND (reference sequence). Unmatched junction bases numbered 4, after V lost 5 bases and J lost 3 bases. The CDR3 region is CASSRRTGDTEAFF. DNA for the CDR3: TGTGCCAGTAGTCGGAGGACAGGGGACACTGAAGCTTTCTTT.

This clonotype was counted at least ten times. The V and J genes are TRBV6-5 and TRBJ1-2; D is possibly TRBD1 (6 bases). The CDR3 loop spans 16 amino acids. Germline values: CDR1 MNHEY, CDR2 SVGAGI. Deletions cut 0 bases from V and 1 base from J, with 12 bases between. As DNA, the CDR3 is TGTGCCAGCAGTTACTCGGCAGGGGAGTTTAACTATGGCTACACCTTC. It specifies CASSYSAGEFNYGYTF.

This clonotype has more than one count but fewer than ten. The missing conserved phenylalanine or tryptophan at the end of this CDR3 makes a read error likely. This rearrangement joins TRBV6-1 to TRBJ1-5; TRBD1 matches 7 bases. With V trimmed by 6 bases and J by 4 bases, 3 bases remained unmatched. The CDR3 loop spans 13 amino acids. Germline CDR1 reads MNHNS; CDR2 reads SASEGT. CDR3 protein: CASSGTVNQPQHL. The CDR3 DNA reads as TGTGCCAGCAGCGGGACAGTTAATCAGCCCCAGCATCTT.

The rearrangement uses TRBV4-1 and TRBJ2-7, with 7 bases matching TRBD1. Germline CDR1 MGHRA, CDR2 YSYEKL. The CDR3 runs 14 residues. V shed 5 bases, J shed 3 bases, and the junction held 7 bases outside the gene matches. Here the CDR3 reads CASSYPGQIYEQYF. The CDR3 nucleotides read TGCGCCAGCAGCTACCCGGGACAGATCTACGAGCAGTACTTC.

This clonotype was observed a handful of times. The genes are TRBV19 and TRBJ1-5; D unresolved. The CDR3 has 15 amino acids. Germline V lookup: CDR1 LNHDA, CDR2 SQIVND (reference sequence). V lost 5 bases and J lost 0, with 11 bases in between. CDR3 sequence: CASSSGPSSNQPQHF. The CDR3 region has the DNA TGTGCCAGTAGTTCCGGGCCCTCTAGCAATCAGCCCCAGCATTTT.

This clonotype was detected many times. The chain is built from TRBV6-1 and TRBJ2-1; 7 bases agree with TRBD1. Trimming removed 6 bases from V and 7 bases from J; junction bases left unmatched: 12. Germline V gives CDR1 MNHNS, CDR2 SASEGT. CDR3 length: 15 residues. CDR3 loop: CASRFDRATWNEQFF. The CDR3 bases are TGTGCCAGCAGATTCGACAGGGCCACGTGGAATGAGCAGTTCTTC.

In this sample, this clonotype turned up a few times. The chain combines TRBV3-1 with TRBJ1-4; no clear D. Germline lookup yields CDR1 LGHDT and CDR2 YNNKEL (reference sequence). Trimming took off 4 bases at V and 7 bases at J, with 16 bases between the two ends. This CDR3 is built from 15 residues. The CDR3 region has the DNA TGTGCCAGCAGCCCACTGCCGCGGGTGGGTGAAAAACTGTTTTTT. This translates into CASSPLPRVGEKLFF.

The sample holds many counts of this clonotype. The chain recombines TRBV29-1 with TRBJ1-1, with TRBD1 as a possible D gene (6 bases). This CDR3 region has 13 residues. Germline-derived CDR1 and CDR2 are SQVTM and ANQGSEA. Trimming cost V 6 bases and J 5 bases, with 16 bases left between them. As DNA, the CDR3 is TGCAGCGTCGCATGGGGGGCTTGGACTGAAGCTTTCTTT. This codes for CSVAWGAWTEAFF.

At least ten counts were recorded for this clonotype. The J gene is TRBJ2-1, the V gene TRBV5-1; possibly TRBD2 for D (6 bases). V lost 3 bases, J lost 1 base, and 17 bases lay in between. Germline loops: CDR1 SGHRS, CDR2 YFSETQ. This CDR3 spans 17 amino acids. The CDR3 sequence: CASSWDSFAKSYNEQFF. The CDR3 DNA follows: TGCGCCAGCAGCTGGGACTCCTTTGCGAAATCCTACAATGAGCAGTTCTTC.

The chain couples TRBV20-1 to TRBJ2-7; 11 nucleotides line up with TRBD2. Germline CDR1 and CDR2: DFQATT and SNEGSKA (reference sequence). This CDR3 region has 15 residues. V was clipped by 6 bases and J by 0 bases; unmatched bases: 7. Here the CDR3 DNA reads TGCAGTGCCGACCCCACTAGCGGGAGCTCCTACGAGCAGTACTTC. This gives the protein CSADPTSGSSYEQYF.

The table lists this clonotype with many counts. The V call is TRBV4-1, the J call TRBJ1-1, with 8 positions matching TRBD1. Looked up from germline, CDR1 is MGHRA and CDR2 is YSYEKL. V dropped 7 bases and J dropped 3; count of bases not matched to a gene: 7. The CDR3 has 14 residues. The CDR3 loop reads CASNRDRTYTEAFF. In DNA, the CDR3 is TGCGCCAGCAACCGGGACAGGACCTACACTGAAGCTTTCTTT.

This clonotype was seen only a few times. The J gene is TRBJ1-4, the V gene TRBV20-1, with a possible D match to TRBD1 (5 bases). V lost 6 bases to trimming and J lost 2 bases, with 13 bases between them. Germline loops: CDR1 DFQATT, CDR2 SNEGSKA (reference sequence). The CDR3 is 14 residues long. The CDR3 protein is CSAPLGHTNEKLFF. Written as DNA, the CDR3 is TGCAGTGCCCCTCTGGGGCACACTAATGAAAAACTGTTTTTT.

The CDR3 here is CASSTRIDRLETNYGYTF. CDR3 bases: TGTGCCAGCAGCACAAGAATTGACAGGTTGGAGACTAACTATGGCTACACCTTC. The chain recombines TRBV7-9 with TRBJ1-2; maybe TRBD1 (6 bases). Per the germline V gene, CDR1 is SEHNR and CDR2 is FQNEAQ (reference sequence). CDR3 length: 18 residues. Trimming left V 5 bases short and J 0 bases short, with 22 bases between. The full variable domain, completed using reference TRBV7-9 and TRBJ1-2, is DTGVSQNPRHKITKRGQNVTFRCDPISEHNRLYWYRQTLGQGPEFLTYFQNEAQLEKSRLLSDRFSAERPKGSFSTLEIQRTEQGDSAMYLCASSTRIDRLETNYGYTFGSGTRLTVV.

This clonotype was seen repeatedly, ten times or more. J is TRBJ1-6 and V is TRBV11-1; weak D call: TRBD1 (5 bases). The germline V and J ends were trimmed by 6 bases and 4 bases, with 13 bases remaining between them. The germline gives CDR1 SGHAT, CDR2 FQDESV (reference sequence). The CDR3 is 15 amino acids. In nucleotides, the CDR3 is TGTGCCAGCAGGACGGGACGGGGGTATAATTCACCCCTCCACTTT. It yields the protein CASRTGRGYNSPLHF.

This clonotype was counted at least ten times. The chain recombines TRBV6-1 with TRBJ1-5; no clear D gene. This CDR3 has 14 amino acids. V was shortened by 3 bases and J by 0 bases, with 6 bases between the two germline ends. Per the germline V gene, CDR1 is MNHNS and CDR2 is SASEGT. The CDR3 DNA follows: TGTGCCAGCAGTGATTACGTTAGCAATCAGCCCCAGCATTTT. It encodes CASSDYVSNQPQHF.

Notes on this clonotype: The final CDR3 position lacks the conserved phenylalanine or tryptophan, pointing to a likely read error. The chain uses TRBV20-1 and TRBJ1-6; TRBD1 matches 9 bases. The CDR3 extends over 13 amino acids. Germline-derived CDR1 and CDR2 are DFQATT and SNEGSKA (reference sequence). J was trimmed by 10 bases and V by 2 bases; bases with no gene match: 3. The CDR3 reads CSARRQGVSPLHS. The CDR3 DNA is TGCAGTGCTAGAAGACAGGGGGTCTCACCCCTCCACTCT.

The chain employs TRBV6-1 and TRBJ2-7; tentative D call: TRBD1 (6 bases). Germline V gives CDR1 MNHNS, CDR2 SASEGT. V was shortened by 4 bases and J by 0 bases, with 19 bases between the two germline ends. The CDR3 covers 17 residues. CDR3 coding DNA: TGTGCCAGCAGTGTAAGTCAGGGGCCAATCCCCTCCTACGAGCAGTACTTC. Protein: CASSVSQGPIPSYEQYF.

The chain carries TRBV20-1 and TRBJ2-7, with TRBD2 as a possible D gene (5 bases). The ends were cut back, 1 base at V and 3 bases at J, with 13 bases in the middle. Looked up from germline, CDR1 is DFQATT and CDR2 is SNEGSKA (reference sequence). This CDR3 has 14 amino acids. Here the CDR3 reads CSARALREFYEQYF. The CDR3 DNA reads as TGCAGTGCTAGAGCTCTGAGGGAGTTCTACGAGCAGTACTTC.